Reported below is one TCR beta chain. This record belongs to a study of radiotherapy plus CTLA-4 blockade in lung cancer. Generated by immunoSEQ multiplex PCR, the TCRdb table keeps only in-frame clones and is missing some. The table has more than 80,000 clones, under 90% seen once. CDR3 length: 14 amino acids. V dropped 0 bases and J dropped 5 bases, with 10 bases sitting between them. Looked up from germline, CDR1 is SGHTA and CDR2 is FQGNSA. Patients had chemo-refractory metastatic non-small-cell lung cancer and received focal radiation plus CTLA-4 blockade that used ipilimumab. The source is a human donor with non-small cell lung cancer that progressed on radiotherapy plus ipilimumab. Some clones in this sample may be carry-over from other donors' samples. The chain has TRBV7-2 and TRBJ2-5, with a possible D match to TRBD2 (6 bases). The sequencing here drew on peripheral blood, taken from a patient treated with radiotherapy plus ipilimumab. The CDR3 spells CASSLAWTTETQYF. In DNA form, the CDR3 reads TGTGCCAGCAGCTTAGCGTGGACTACTGAGACCCAGTACTTC.